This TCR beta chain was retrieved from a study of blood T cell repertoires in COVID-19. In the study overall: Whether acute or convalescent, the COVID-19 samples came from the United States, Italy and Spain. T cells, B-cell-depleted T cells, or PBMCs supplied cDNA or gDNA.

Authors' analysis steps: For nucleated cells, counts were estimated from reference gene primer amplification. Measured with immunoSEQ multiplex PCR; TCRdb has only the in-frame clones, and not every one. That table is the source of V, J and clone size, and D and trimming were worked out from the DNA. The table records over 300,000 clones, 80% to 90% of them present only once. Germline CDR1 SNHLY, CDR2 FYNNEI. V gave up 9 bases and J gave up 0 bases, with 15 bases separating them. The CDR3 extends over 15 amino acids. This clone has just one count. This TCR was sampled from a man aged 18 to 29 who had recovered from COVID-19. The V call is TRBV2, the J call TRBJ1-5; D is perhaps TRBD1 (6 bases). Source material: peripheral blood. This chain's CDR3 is CASLTGLYSNQPQHF. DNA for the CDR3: TGTGCCAGTCTGACAGGCCTTTATAGCAATCAGCCCCAGCATTTT.